This is a list of T cell receptor beta chains from one sample in a study of blood T cell repertoires in COVID-19. Assay used: immunoSEQ multiplex PCR; TCRdb lists only in-frame clones, some missing. The sample records around 320,000 clones, 85% being singletons. The sample comprised peripheral blood. These receptors were collected from a human donor in a cohort sampled during active COVID-19. The CDR3 runs from the conserved cysteine through the conserved F or W. D genes are given only for firm matches. Rows give clone size only sometimes, using once, few, many, or a class for an expanded clone.

cdr3_aa	cdr3_nt	j_call	d_call	v_call	clone_size
CASSHAGTGGAGTEAFF	TGTGCCAGCAGCCATGCCGGGACAGGGGGCGCGGGCACTGAAGCTTTCTTT	TRBJ1-1	TRBD1	TRBV7-3	few
CAWSKGGMGYGYTF	TGTGCCTGGAGTAAGGGAGGGATGGGATATGGCTACACCTTC	TRBJ1-2	.	TRBV30	.
CSASDSFNEKLFF	TGCAGTGCTAGTGACTCCTTTAATGAAAAACTGTTTTTT	TRBJ1-4	.	TRBV20-1	.
CASSLGGPNTEAFF	TGCGCCAGCAGCTTGGGAGGCCCGAACACTGAAGCTTTCTTT	TRBJ1-1	.	TRBV5-1	.
CASSYWSGPAGELFF	TGTGCCAGCAGTTACTGGAGCGGGCCTGCCGGGGAGCTGTTTTTT	TRBJ2-2	.	TRBV6-2/TRBV6-3	few
CASSRDRGNNEQFF	TGTGCCAGTTCCCGGGACAGGGGCAACAATGAGCAGTTCTTC	TRBJ2-1	TRBD1	TRBV19	.
CASSWGQGEETQYF	TGTGCCAGCAGCTGGGGACAGGGGGAAGAGACCCAGTACTTC	TRBJ2-5	TRBD1	TRBV5-5	.
CAISESGGSYEQYF	TGTGCCATCAGTGAGTCTGGAGGGAGCTACGAGCAGTACTTC	TRBJ2-7	.	TRBV10-3	.
CASGSTTKLGRDTDWNQPQHF	TGTGCTAGTGGTTCCACAACAAAGCTCGGCCGGGACACTGATTGGAATCAGCCCCAGCATTTT	TRBJ1-5	.	TRBV12-5	.
CASSLSAGVNTEAFF	TGTGCCAGCAGTTTATCGGCAGGGGTGAACACTGAAGCTTTCTTT	TRBJ1-1	.	TRBV27	.
CAISESTGNYGYTF	TGTGCCATCAGTGAGTCGACAGGGAACTATGGCTACACCTTC	TRBJ1-2	TRBD1	TRBV10-3	.
CASSPPGTGRNSPLHF	TGTGCCAGCAGTCCCCCGGGGACAGGGCGGAATTCACCCCTCCACTTT	TRBJ1-6	TRBD1	TRBV27	few
CASTSSPGQGYEQYF	TGTGCCAGCACTTCCTCCCCGGGACAGGGATACGAGCAGTACTTC	TRBJ2-7	TRBD1	TRBV7-9	.
CASSLIGGADQPQHF	TGTGCCAGCAGCCTAATAGGAGGGGCTGATCAGCCCCAGCATTTT	TRBJ1-5	.	TRBV27	few
CASSLGGGAGTEAFF	TGTGCCAGCAGCTTAGGAGGGGGCGCGGGGACTGAAGCTTTCTTT	TRBJ1-1	TRBD1	TRBV7-6	.
CASSHEQGTSGNTIYF	TGTGCCAGCAGCCACGAACAGGGAACCTCTGGAAACACCATATATTTT	TRBJ1-3	.	TRBV3-1/TRBV3-2	.
CSVEARQLSDTQYF	TGCAGCGTTGAAGCCCGACAACTCTCAGATACGCAGTATTTT	TRBJ2-3	.	TRBV29-1	.
CASRAINSPLHF	TGCGCCAGCAGAGCTATAAATTCACCCCTCCACTTT	TRBJ1-6	.	TRBV5-1	.
CASSQGVAGFEQYF	TGTGCCAGCAGCCAAGGGGTAGCGGGCTTCGAGCAGTACTTC	TRBJ2-7	TRBD2	TRBV3-1/TRBV3-2	.
CASSPETREQFF	TGTGCCAGCTCACCCGAAACGAGGGAGCAGTTCTTC	TRBJ2-1	.	TRBV18	.
CASGLAGGTDTQYF	TGTGCTAGTGGTCTAGCGGGGGGCACAGATACGCAGTATTTT	TRBJ2-3	TRBD2	TRBV12-5	.
CASSLARGQGASQPQHF	TGTGCCAGCAGCTTAGCGAGGGGACAGGGGGCGAGTCAGCCCCAGCATTTT	TRBJ1-5	TRBD1	TRBV7-9	.
CASGEGAGGEQYF	TGTGCCAGTGGTGAGGGGGCCGGCGGCGAGCAGTACTTC	TRBJ2-7	TRBD1	TRBV19	.
CSVDLGGTEAFF	TGCAGCGTTGACCTCGGGGGCACTGAAGCTTTCTTT	TRBJ1-1	.	TRBV29-1	once
CASSSRPFQETQYF	TGTGCCAGCTCATCACGGCCGTTCCAAGAGACCCAGTACTTC	TRBJ2-5	.	TRBV18	.
CASSVDVSNYGYTF	TGTGCCAGCAGCGTTGATGTCAGTAACTATGGCTACACCTTC	TRBJ1-2	.	TRBV9	.
CASSQVRYEQYF	TGTGCCAGCAGCCAAGTTCGGTACGAGCAGTACTTC	TRBJ2-7	.	TRBV14	once
CASSPIPGGYTF	TGTGCCAGCAGTCCAATCCCAGGTGGCTACACCTTC	TRBJ1-2	.	TRBV12-3/TRBV12-4	.
CASSLEQGLANEKLFF	TGTGCCAGCAGCTTAGAACAGGGGTTGGCTAATGAAAAACTGTTTTTT	TRBJ1-4	TRBD1	TRBV7-6	.
CASSFLGGERGKLFF	TGTGCCAGCAGCTTTTTAGGAGGGGAGAGAGGGAAGCTGTTTTTT	TRBJ2-2	.	TRBV5-4	.
CASSPVSRATEAFF	TGTGCCAGCAGCCCCGTCAGCAGGGCCACTGAAGCTTTCTTT	TRBJ1-1	.	TRBV5-4	once
CASSQGVMEGAADTQYF	TGTGCCAGCAGCCAAGGAGTAATGGAGGGGGCCGCAGATACGCAGTATTTT	TRBJ2-3	.	TRBV3-1/TRBV3-2	.
CARSLDGTEDEQYF	TGTGCCAGAAGCTTGGACGGGACAGAGGACGAGCAGTACTTC	TRBJ2-7	TRBD1	TRBV5-3	.
CASAEAGGIDNEQFF	TGTGCCAGCGCTGAGGCGGGGGGGATCGACAATGAGCAGTTCTTC	TRBJ2-1	TRBD2	TRBV25-1	.
CASSFETTGIGYTF	TGTGCCAGCAGCTTCGAAACTACAGGGATTGGCTACACCTTC	TRBJ1-2	.	TRBV5-8	.
CASSYGAPLDTQYF	TGTGCCAGCAGTTACGGAGCGCCGCTAGATACGCAGTATTTT	TRBJ2-3	.	TRBV6-5	.
CASSPQGAAYEQYF	TGTGCCAGCTCACCACAAGGGGCGGCCTACGAGCAGTACTTC	TRBJ2-7	.	TRBV18	few